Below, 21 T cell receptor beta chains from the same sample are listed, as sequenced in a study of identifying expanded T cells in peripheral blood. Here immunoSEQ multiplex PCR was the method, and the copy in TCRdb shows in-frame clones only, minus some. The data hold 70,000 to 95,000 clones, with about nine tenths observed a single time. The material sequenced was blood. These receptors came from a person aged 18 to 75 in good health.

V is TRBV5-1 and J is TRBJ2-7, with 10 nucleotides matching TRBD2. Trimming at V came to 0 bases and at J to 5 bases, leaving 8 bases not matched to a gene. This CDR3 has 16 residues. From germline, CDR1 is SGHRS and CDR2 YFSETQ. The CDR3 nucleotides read TGCGCCAGCAGCTTGGGAGGCCTAGCGGGGGCCAACGAGCAGTACTTC. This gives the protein CASSLGGLAGANEQYF.

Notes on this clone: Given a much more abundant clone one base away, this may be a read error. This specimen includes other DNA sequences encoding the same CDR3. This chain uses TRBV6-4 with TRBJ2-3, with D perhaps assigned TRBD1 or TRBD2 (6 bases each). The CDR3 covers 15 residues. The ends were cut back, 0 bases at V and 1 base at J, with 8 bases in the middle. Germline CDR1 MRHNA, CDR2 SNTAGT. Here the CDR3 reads CASSDSRGGTDTQYF. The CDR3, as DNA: TGTGCCAGCAGTGACTCTAGGGGGGGCACAGATACGCAGTATTTT.

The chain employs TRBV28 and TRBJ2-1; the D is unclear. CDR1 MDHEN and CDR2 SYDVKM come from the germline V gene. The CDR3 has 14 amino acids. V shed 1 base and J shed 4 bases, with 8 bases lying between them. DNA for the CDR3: TGTGCCAGCAGTTTATCCCACACGTACAATGAGCAGTTCTTC. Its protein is CASSLSHTYNEQFF.

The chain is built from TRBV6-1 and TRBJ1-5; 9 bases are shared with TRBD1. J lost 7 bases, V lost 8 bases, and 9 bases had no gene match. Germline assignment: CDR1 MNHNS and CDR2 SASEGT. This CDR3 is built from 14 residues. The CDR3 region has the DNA TGTGCCAGCTGGGGACAGGGAGACGCGCAGCCCCAGCATTTT. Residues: CASWGQGDAQPQHF.

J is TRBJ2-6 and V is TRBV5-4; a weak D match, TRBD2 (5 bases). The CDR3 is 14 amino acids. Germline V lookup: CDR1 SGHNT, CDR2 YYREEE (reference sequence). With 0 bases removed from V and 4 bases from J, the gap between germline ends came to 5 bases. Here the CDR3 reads CASSLGRGANVLTF. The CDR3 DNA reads TGTGCCAGCAGCTTGGGGAGGGGGGCCAACGTCCTGACTTTC.

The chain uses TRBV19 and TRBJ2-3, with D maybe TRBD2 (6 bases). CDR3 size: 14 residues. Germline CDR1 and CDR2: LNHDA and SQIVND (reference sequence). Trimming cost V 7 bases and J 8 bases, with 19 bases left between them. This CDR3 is CASKDWPRGGTQYF. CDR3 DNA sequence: TGTGCCAGTAAGGACTGGCCCCGGGGAGGTACGCAGTATTTT.

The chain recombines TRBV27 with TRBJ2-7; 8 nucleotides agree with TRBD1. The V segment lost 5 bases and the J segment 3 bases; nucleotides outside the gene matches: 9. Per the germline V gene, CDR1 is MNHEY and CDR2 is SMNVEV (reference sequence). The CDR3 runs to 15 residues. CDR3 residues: CASSTRTRGLYEQYF. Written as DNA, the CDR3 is TGTGCCAGCAGTACACGAACCAGGGGGCTCTACGAGCAGTACTTC.

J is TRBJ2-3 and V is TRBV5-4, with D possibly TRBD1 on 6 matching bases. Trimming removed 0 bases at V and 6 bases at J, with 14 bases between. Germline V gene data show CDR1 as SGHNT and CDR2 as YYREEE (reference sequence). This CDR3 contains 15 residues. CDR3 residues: CASSLEGGTGDTQYF. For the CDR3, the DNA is TGTGCCAGCAGCTTGGAAGGGGGTACGGGGGATACGCAGTATTTT.

CDR3 loop: CASSFQRGTNEQFF. In DNA form, the CDR3 reads TGCGCCAGCAGCTTCCAGCGGGGGACCAATGAGCAGTTCTTC. The chain links TRBV5-1 to TRBJ2-1, with 8 bases identical to TRBD2. V lost 2 bases and J lost 6; bases outside the gene matches: 4. Germline loops: CDR1 SGHRS, CDR2 YFSETQ. There are 14 residues in the CDR3.

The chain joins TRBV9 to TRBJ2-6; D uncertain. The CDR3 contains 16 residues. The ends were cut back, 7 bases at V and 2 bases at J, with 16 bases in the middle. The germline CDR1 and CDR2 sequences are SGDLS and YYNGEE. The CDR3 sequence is CASDHAALPGANVLTF. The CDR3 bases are TGTGCCAGCGACCACGCCGCCCTCCCTGGGGCCAACGTCCTGACTTTC.

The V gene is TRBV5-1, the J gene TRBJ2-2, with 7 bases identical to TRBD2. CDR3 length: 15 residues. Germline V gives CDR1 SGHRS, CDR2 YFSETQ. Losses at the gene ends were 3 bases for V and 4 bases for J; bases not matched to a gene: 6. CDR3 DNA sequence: TGCGCCAGCAGCTCCCAGGGAGGGCGCACCGGGGAGCTGTTTTTT. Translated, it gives CASSSQGGRTGELFF.

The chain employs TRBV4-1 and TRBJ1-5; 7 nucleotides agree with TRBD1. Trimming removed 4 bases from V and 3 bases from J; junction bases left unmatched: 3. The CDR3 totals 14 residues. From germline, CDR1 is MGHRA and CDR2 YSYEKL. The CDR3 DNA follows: TGCGCCAGCAGCCTAGGGACAGTCAATCAGCCCCAGCATTTT. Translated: CASSLGTVNQPQHF.

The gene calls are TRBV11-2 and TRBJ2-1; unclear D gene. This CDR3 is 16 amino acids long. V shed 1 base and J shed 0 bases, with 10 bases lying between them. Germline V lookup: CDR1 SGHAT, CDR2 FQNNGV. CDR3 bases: TGTGCCAGCAGCTTAGCGGTAGGTAACTCCTACAATGAGCAGTTCTTC. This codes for CASSLAVGNSYNEQFF.

This chain's CDR3 is CASSSGQSNQPQHF. The CDR3 DNA follows: TGTGCCAGCAGTTCGGGACAGAGCAATCAGCCCCAGCATTTT. V is TRBV6-5 and J is TRBJ1-5; 7 bases agree with TRBD1. The V and J ends lost 4 bases and 1 base, in that order; junction bases with no gene match: 1. The CDR3 runs to 14 residues. Germline CDR1 and CDR2: MNHEY and SVGAGI.

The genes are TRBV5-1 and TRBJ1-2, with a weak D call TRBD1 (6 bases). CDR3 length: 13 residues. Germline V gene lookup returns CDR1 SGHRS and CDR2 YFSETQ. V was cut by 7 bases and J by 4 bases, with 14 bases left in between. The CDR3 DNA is TGCGCCAGCTCGGGGGGCGCGTCCTATGGCTACACCTTC. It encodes CASSGGASYGYTF.

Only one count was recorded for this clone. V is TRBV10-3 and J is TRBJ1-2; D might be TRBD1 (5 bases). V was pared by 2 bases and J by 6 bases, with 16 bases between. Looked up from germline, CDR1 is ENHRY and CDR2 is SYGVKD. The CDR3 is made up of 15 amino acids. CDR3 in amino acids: CAISEIGQGRDGYTF. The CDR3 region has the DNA TGTGCCATCAGTGAGATCGGGCAGGGAAGGGATGGCTACACCTTC.

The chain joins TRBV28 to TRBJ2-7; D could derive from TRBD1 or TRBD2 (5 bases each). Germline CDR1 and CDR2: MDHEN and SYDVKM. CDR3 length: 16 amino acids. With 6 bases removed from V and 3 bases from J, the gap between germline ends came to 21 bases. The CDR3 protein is CASSSGPPGGGYEQYF. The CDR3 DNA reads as TGTGCCAGCAGCTCGGGGCCGCCAGGTGGAGGCTACGAGCAGTACTTC.

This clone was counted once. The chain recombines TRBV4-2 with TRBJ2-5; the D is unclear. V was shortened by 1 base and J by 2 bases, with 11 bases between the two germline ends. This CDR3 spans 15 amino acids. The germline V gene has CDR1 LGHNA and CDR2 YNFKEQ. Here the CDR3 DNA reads TGTGCCAGCAGCCAAGGAGCCGACCTACAAGAGACCCAGTACTTC. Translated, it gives CASSQGADLQETQYF.

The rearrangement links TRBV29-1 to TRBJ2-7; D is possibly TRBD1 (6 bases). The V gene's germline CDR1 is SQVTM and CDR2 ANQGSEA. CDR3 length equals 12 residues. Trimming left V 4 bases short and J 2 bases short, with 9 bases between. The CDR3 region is CSVATGPYEQYF. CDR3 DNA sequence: TGCAGCGTTGCCACAGGGCCCTACGAGCAGTACTTC.

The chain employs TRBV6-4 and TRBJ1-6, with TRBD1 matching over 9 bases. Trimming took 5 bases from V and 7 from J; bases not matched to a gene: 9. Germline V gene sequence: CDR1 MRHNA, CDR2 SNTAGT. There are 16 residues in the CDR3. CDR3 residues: CASSPGTGFGNSPLHF. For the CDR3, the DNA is TGTGCCAGCAGTCCCGGGACAGGGTTTGGAAATTCACCCCTCCACTTT.

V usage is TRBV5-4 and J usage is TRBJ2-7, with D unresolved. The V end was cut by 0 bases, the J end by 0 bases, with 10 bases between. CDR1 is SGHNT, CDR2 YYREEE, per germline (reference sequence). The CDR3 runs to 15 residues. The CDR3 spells CASSLGQASSYEQYF. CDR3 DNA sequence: TGTGCCAGCAGCTTGGGGCAGGCGAGCTCCTACGAGCAGTACTTC.